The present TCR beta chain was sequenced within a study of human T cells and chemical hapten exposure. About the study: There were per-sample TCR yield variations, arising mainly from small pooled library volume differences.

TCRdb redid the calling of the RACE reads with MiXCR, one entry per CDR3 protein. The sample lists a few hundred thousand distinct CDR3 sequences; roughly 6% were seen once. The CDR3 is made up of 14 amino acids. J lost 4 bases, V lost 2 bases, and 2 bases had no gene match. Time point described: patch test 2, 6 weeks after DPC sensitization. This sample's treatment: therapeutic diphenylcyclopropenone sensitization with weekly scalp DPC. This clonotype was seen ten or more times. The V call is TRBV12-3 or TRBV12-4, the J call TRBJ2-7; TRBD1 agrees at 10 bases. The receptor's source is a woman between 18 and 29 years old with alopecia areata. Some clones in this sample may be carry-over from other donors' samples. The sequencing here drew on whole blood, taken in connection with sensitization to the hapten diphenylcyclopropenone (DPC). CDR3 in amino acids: CASSLRDRGYEQYF. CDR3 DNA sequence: TGTGCCAGCAGTTTAAGGGACAGGGGATACGAGCAGTACTTC.